This T cell receptor beta chain is from a study of CD8+ T cells in alopecia areata. Study outcomes and limitations: Relative to normal scalp, lesional scalp, especially alopecia totalis/universalis, showed higher clonality. Mice gave a clearer picture of TCR sharing than patients did, possibly for HLA-related reasons.

Details on this clone: Its specificity is not known.

TCR sequencing used cDNA made by reverse transcription of extracted RNA. Clones were read by immunoSEQ multiplex PCR, and TCRdb kept only the in-frame ones, dropping some. Here the sample spans about 110,000 clones, around 59% being singletons. A FACSAria was used to sort CD4+ and CD8+ T cells. These cells came from PBMCs. The receptor comes from a human donor in good health. Sequences were obtained from CD8+ T cells sorted from blood.

The CDR3 DNA reads TGCGCCAGCAGCTCGGACAGGGGGCTTAGCTACGAGCAGTACTTC. Translating gives CASSSDRGLSYEQYF. The chain joins TRBV10-2 to TRBJ2-7, with 11 bases fitting TRBD1. J gave up 3 bases and V 6 bases, and 7 bases lay outside the gene matches. CDR1 is WSHSY and CDR2 is SAAADI in the germline V gene. CDR3 length equals 15 residues.